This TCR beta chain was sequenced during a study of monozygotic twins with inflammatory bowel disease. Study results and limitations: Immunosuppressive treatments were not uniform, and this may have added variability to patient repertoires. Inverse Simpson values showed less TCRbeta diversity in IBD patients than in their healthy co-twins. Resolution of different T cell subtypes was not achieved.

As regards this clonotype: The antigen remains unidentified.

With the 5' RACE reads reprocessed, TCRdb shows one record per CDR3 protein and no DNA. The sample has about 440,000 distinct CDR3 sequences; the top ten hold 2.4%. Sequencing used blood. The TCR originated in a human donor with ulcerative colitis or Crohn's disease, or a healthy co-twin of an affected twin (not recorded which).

The CDR3 here is CATSDLDSLYNEQFF. The J gene is TRBJ2-1, the V gene TRBV24-1; TCRdb proposes TRBD1, but this gene call is untestable without DNA. The germline gives CDR1 KGHDR, CDR2 SFDVKD. This CDR3 is built from 15 residues.